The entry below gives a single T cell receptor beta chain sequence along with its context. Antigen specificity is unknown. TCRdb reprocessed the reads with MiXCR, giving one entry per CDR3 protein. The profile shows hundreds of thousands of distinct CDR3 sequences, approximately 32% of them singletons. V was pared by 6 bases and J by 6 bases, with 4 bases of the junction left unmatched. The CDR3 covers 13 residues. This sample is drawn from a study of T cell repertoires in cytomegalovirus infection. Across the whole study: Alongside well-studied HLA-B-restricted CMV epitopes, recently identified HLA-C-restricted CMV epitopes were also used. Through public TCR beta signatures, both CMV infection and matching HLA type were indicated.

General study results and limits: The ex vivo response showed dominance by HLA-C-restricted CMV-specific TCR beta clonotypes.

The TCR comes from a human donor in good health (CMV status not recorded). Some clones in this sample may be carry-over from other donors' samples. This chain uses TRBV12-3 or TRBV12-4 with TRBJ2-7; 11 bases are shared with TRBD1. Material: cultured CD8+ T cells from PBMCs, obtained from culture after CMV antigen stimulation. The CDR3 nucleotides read TGTGCCAGCAGCCACGGGACAGGGGGCGAGCAGTACTTC. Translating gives CASSHGTGGEQYF.